These T cell receptor beta chains were read from a single sample in a study of T-cell reconstitution after alpha-beta-depleted transplantation in children. TCRdb redid the calling of the PCR reads with MiXCR, one entry per CDR3 protein. The table lists about 980,000 distinct CDR3 sequences, 25% to 35% of them singletons. Sequenced here: PBMCs, mostly from graft donor cells, sampled 360 days after TCRalphabeta/CD19-depleted stem cell transplant. The origin of the receptors is a boy in the first two years of life who had a stem cell transplant for SCID, so the T cells may come from the graft donor. Both conserved end residues are part of each CDR3. D genes are given only for firm matches. Part of the rows lack a size; the others show once, few, many or a class for expanded clones.

11,TRBV20-1,few,TRBJ1-2,TRBD1,CSARTGDGYTF,TGCAGTGCCAGGACAGGGGACGGCTACACCTTC
17,TRBV20-1,-,TRBJ2-3,TRBD2,CSARDPRTSGGADTQYF,TGCAGTGCTAGAGATCCCCGGACTAGCGGGGGCGCAGATACGCAGTATTTT
17,TRBV12-3/TRBV12-4,few,TRBJ1-4,-,CASSLYLIGGTNEKLFF,TGTGCCAGCAGTTTGTATTTAATAGGAGGAACTAATGAAAAACTGTTTTTT
10,TRBV20-1,-,TRBJ2-5,-,CSAIYETQYF,TGCAGTGCTATTTACGAGACCCAGTACTTC
12,TRBV28,few,TRBJ1-6,-,CASNTPLSLLHF,TGTGCCAGCAATACTCCCCTTTCTCTCCTCCACTTT
12,TRBV6-2/TRBV6-3,few,TRBJ1-5,-,CASSRRKEPQHF,TGTGCCAGCAGCCGCCGGAAGGAGCCCCAGCATTTT
16,TRBV27,-,TRBJ2-3,-,CASSLHLRDRTDTQYF,TGTGCCAGCAGTCTACACCTACGGGACCGCACAGATACGCAGTATTTT
15,TRBV5-5,few,TRBJ1-4,TRBD1,CASSPQGGLGEKLFF,TGTGCCAGCAGCCCTCAGGGGGGACTGGGGGAAAAACTGTTTTTT
14,TRBV5-1,-,TRBJ2-3,-,CASSTSRSTDTQYF,TGCGCCAGCAGTACAAGCCGCAGCACAGATACGCAGTATTTT
16,TRBV5-1,-,TRBJ2-6,TRBD1,CASSLDRGPGANVLTF,TGCGCCAGCAGCTTGGACAGGGGGCCTGGGGCCAACGTCCTGACTTTC
15,TRBV18,few,TRBJ2-1,TRBD1,CASSRQGAGYNEQFF,TGTGCCAGCTCAAGGCAGGGGGCGGGATACAATGAGCAGTTCTTC
13,TRBV2,-,TRBJ1-2,-,CASSVEKVYGYTF,TGTGCCAGCAGTGTAGAGAAGGTTTATGGCTACACCTTC
12,TRBV6-5,few,TRBJ2-7,-,CASNRVPYEQYF,TGTGCCAGCAACAGGGTCCCCTACGAGCAGTACTTC
15,TRBV20-1,few,TRBJ2-7,-,CSANPGVGYHSEQYF,TGCAGTGCTAACCCCGGGGTTGGGTACCATAGCGAGCAGTACTTC
12,TRBV18,-,TRBJ2-7,-,CASSLQGYGQYF,TGTGCCAGCTCACTGCAGGGTTACGGGCAGTACTTC
11,TRBV12-5,-,TRBJ2-7,-,CASGLSGVEYF,TGTGCTAGTGGTTTGTCTGGGGTCGAGTACTTC
13,TRBV25-1,few,TRBJ1-1,-,CASSEYFQTEAFF,TGTGCCAGCAGTGAATATTTTCAAACTGAAGCTTTCTTT
15,TRBV20-1,-,TRBJ2-4,-,CSARSPGVQQNIQYF,TGCAGTGCCCGATCCCCCGGAGTCCAACAAAACATTCAGTACTTC
14,TRBV30,-,TRBJ2-3,TRBD2,CAWSPGVAGGTQYF,TGTGCCTGGAGTCCCGGGGTAGCGGGGGGTACGCAGTATTTT
13,TRBV28,-,TRBJ1-2,-,CASYPFGGGGYTF,TGTGCCAGCTATCCCTTCGGGGGCGGAGGCTACACCTTC
10,TRBV12-3/TRBV12-4,few,TRBJ1-2,-,CASSLAGYTF,TGTGCCAGCAGTTTAGCTGGCTACACCTTC
15,TRBV20-1,-,TRBJ2-3,TRBD2,CSARQTSGGTDTQYF,TGCAGTGCTAGGCAGACTAGCGGGGGCACAGATACGCAGTATTTT
15,TRBV12-3/TRBV12-4,few,TRBJ2-1,-,CASTLGGRVNNEQFF,TGTGCCAGCACCTTGGGGGGCCGGGTGAACAATGAGCAGTTCTTC
15,TRBV12-3/TRBV12-4,few,TRBJ1-3,TRBD1,CASSRDRGFYRTIYF,TGTGCCAGCAGTCGGGACAGGGGGTTTTATCGGACCATATATTTT
13,TRBV12-3/TRBV12-4,-,TRBJ1-5,-,CASSLGPGWPQHF,TGTGCCAGCAGTTTAGGTCCCGGGTGGCCCCAGCATTTT
15,TRBV5-6,few,TRBJ1-2,-,CASSLRPGSNYGYTF,TGTGCCAGCAGCTTACGACCAGGGTCGAACTATGGCTACACCTTC
13,TRBV6-1,-,TRBJ1-5,TRBD1,CASSETGDEPQHF,TGTGCCAGCAGTGAAACAGGGGATGAGCCCCAGCATTTT
15,TRBV5-1,-,TRBJ2-2,TRBD2,CASSLASGSLGELFF,TGCGCCAGCAGCTTGGCTAGCGGGTCCTTGGGGGAGCTGTTTTTT
14,TRBV5-1,few,TRBJ2-5,-,CASSLEWPLETQYF,TGCGCCAGCAGCTTGGAATGGCCCCTAGAGACCCAGTACTTC